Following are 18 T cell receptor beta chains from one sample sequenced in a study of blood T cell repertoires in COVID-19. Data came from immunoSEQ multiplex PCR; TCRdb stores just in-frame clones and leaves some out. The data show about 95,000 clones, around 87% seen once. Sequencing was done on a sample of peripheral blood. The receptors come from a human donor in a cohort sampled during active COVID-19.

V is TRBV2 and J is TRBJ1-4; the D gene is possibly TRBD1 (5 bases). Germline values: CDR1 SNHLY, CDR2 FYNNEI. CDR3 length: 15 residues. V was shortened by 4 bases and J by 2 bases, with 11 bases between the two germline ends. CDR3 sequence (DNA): TGTGCCAGCAGTGGAGTGTCAGGGACTAATGAAAAACTGTTTTTT. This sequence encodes CASSGVSGTNEKLFF.

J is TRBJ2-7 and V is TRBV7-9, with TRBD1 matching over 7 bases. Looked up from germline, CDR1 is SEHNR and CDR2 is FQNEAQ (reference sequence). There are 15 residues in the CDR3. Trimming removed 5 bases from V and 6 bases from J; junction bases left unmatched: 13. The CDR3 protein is CASSVRDSGLFEQYF. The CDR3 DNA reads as TGTGCCAGCAGCGTCCGGGACAGCGGTCTCTTCGAGCAGTACTTC.

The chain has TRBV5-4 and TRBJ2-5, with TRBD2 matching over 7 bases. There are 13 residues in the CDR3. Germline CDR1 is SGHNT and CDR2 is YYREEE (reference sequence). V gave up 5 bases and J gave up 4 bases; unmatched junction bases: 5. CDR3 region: CASSSTSLETQYF. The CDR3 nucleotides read TGTGCCAGCAGTTCGACTAGCCTAGAGACCCAGTACTTC.

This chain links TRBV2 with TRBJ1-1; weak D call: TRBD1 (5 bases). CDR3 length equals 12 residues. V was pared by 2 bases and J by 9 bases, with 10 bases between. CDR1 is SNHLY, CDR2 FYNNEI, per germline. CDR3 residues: CASSERGVQAFF. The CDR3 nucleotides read TGTGCCAGCAGTGAACGGGGGGTTCAAGCTTTCTTT.

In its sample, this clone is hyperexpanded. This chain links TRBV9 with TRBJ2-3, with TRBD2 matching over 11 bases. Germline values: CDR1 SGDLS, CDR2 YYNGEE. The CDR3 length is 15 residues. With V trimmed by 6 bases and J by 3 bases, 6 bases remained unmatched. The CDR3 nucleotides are TGTGCCAGCACCAGACTAGCGGGGACGACAGATACGCAGTATTTT. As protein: CASTRLAGTTDTQYF.

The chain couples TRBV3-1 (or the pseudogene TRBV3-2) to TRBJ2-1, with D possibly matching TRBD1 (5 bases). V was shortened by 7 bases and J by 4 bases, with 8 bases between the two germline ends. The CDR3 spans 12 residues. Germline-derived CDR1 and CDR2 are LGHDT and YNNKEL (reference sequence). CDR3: CASNRPYNEQFF. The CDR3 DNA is TGTGCCAGCAACAGGCCTTACAATGAGCAGTTCTTC.

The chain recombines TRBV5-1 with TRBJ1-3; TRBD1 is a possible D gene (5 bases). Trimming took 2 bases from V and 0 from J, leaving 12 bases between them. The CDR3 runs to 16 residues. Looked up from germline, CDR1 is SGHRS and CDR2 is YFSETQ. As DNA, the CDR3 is TGCGCCAGCAGCTTTGGGGACTCGAGCTCTGGAAACACCATATATTTT. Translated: CASSFGDSSSGNTIYF.

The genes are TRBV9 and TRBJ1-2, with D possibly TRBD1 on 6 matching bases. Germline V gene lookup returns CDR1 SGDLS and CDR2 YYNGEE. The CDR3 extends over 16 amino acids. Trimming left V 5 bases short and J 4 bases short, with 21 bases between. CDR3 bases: TGTGCCAGCAGTCAAATTATGACAGGATCGGCCTATGGCTACACCTTC. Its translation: CASSQIMTGSAYGYTF.

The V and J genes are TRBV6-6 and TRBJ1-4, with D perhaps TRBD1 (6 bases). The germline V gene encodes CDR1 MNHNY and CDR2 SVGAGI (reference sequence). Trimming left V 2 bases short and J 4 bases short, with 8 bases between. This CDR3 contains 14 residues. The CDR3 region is CASSYGQLNEKLFF. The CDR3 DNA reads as TGTGCCAGCAGTTACGGACAGCTTAATGAAAAACTGTTTTTT.

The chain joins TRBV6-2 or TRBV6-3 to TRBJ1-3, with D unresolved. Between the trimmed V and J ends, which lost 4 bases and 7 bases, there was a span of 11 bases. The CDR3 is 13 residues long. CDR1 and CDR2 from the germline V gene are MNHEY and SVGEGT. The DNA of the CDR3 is TGTGCCAGCAGTTCCCAGAACGGGAACACCATATATTTT. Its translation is CASSSQNGNTIYF.

CDR3 DNA: TGTGCCAGCAGCTCGGGAGGGGCAACTAATGAAAAACTGTTTTTT. Its translation: CASSSGGATNEKLFF. V gene TRBV5-4 combines with J gene TRBJ1-4, with D maybe TRBD1 (5 bases). The CDR3 extends over 15 amino acids. Germline CDR1 reads SGHNT; CDR2 reads YYREEE (reference sequence). The V gene lost 3 bases and the J gene lost 0 bases, with 9 bases spanning the gap.

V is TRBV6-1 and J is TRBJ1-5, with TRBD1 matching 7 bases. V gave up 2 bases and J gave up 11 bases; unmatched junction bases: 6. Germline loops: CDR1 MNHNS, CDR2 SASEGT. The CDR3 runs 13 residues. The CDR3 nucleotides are TGTGCCAGCAGTGAACAGGGGGAAAGAGCCCAGCATTTT. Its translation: CASSEQGERAQHF.

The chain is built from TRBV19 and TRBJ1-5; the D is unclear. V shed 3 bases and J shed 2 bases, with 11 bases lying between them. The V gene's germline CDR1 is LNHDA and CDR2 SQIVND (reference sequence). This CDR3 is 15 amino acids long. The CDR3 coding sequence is TGTGCCAGTAGTATTCACGGGCGGGGCAATCAGCCCCAGCATTTT. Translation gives CASSIHGRGNQPQHF.

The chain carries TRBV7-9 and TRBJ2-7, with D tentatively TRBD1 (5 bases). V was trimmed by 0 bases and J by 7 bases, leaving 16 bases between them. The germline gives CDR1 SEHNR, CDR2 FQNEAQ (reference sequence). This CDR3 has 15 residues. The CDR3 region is CASSLAAADSSEQYF. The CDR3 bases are TGTGCCAGCAGCTTAGCGGCGGCAGACAGCAGTGAGCAGTACTTC.

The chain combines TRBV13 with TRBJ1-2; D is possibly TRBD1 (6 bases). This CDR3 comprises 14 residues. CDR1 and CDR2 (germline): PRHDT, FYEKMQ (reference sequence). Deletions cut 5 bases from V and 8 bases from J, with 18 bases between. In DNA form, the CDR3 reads TGTGCCAGCAGCCCTCGGGGGGCGTTTCAAGGCTACACCTTC. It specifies CASSPRGAFQGYTF. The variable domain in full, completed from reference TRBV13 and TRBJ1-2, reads AAGVIQSPRHLIKEKRETATLKCYPIPRHDTVYWYQQGPGQDPQFLISFYEKMQSDKGSIPDRFSAQQFSDYHSELNMSSLELGDSALYFCASSPRGAFQGYTFGSGTRLTVV.

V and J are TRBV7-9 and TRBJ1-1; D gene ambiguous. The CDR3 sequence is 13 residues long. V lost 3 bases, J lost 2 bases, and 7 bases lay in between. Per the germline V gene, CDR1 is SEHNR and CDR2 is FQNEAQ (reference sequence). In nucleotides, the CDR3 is TGTGCCAGCAGCTTCGGAGGAAACACTGAAGCTTTCTTT. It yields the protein CASSFGGNTEAFF.

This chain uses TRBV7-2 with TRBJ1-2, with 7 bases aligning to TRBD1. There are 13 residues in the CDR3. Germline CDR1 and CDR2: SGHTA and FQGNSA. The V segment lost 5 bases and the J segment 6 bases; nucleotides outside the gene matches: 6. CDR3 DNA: TGTGCCAGCAGCAGAGACAGGGTGGATGGCTACACCTTC. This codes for CASSRDRVDGYTF.

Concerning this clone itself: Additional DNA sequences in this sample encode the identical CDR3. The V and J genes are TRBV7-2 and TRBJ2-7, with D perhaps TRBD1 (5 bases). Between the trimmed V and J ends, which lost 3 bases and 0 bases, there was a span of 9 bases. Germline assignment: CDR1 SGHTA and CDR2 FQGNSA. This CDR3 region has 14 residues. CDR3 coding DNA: TGTGCCAGCAGCTTGGGGCACAGCTCCTACGAGCAGTACTTC. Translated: CASSLGHSSYEQYF.